This record concerns one T cell receptor (beta chain) sequence. The antigen remains unidentified. This CDR3 region has 12 residues. V was cut by 4 bases and J by 5 bases, with 9 bases left in between. CDR1 SQVTM and CDR2 ANQGSEA come from the germline V gene. Following RNA extraction, reverse transcription yielded cDNA that acted as the sequencing template. TCRdb's table, derived via immunoSEQ multiplex PCR, lists solely in-frame clones and lacks some. Counted here are under 200,000 clones, approximately 60% occurring once; the ten biggest clones make up 14%. These data belong to a study of CD8+ T cells in alopecia areata. About the research overall: Those treated were given oral tofacitinib at 5 to 10 mg twice daily. Tofacitinib ran 6 to 18 months, followed by 6 months off drug.

Study-wide results and caveats: Any link of baseline CD8+ expansion to response, resting on one nonresponder, remains uncertain.

Documented treatment: oral pan-JAK inhibitor, 5-10 mg twice daily. Sorting from PBMCs produced CD4+ and CD8+ T cells. Sequences were derived from CD4+ T cells sorted from blood, sampled at week 24, from a patient treated with tofacitinib. V gene TRBV29-1 combines with J gene TRBJ1-5, with D uncertain. This receptor was obtained from a human donor with alopecia areata. The CDR3: CSVGGMDQPQHF. The DNA for the CDR3 is TGCAGCGTTGGGGGTATGGATCAGCCCCAGCATTTT.